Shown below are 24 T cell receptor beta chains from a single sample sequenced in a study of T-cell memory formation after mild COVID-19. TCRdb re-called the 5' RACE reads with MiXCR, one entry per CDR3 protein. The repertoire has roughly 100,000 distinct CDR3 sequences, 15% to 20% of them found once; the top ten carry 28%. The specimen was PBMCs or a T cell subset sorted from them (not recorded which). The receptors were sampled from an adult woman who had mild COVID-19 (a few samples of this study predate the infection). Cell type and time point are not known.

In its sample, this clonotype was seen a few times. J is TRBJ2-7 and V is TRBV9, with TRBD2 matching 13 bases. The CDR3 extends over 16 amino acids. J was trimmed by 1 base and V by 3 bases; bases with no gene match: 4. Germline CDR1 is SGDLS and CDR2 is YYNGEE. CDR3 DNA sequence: TGTGCCAGCAGCGAGGGACTAGCGGGAAAGTCCTACGAGCAGTACTTC. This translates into CASSEGLAGKSYEQYF.

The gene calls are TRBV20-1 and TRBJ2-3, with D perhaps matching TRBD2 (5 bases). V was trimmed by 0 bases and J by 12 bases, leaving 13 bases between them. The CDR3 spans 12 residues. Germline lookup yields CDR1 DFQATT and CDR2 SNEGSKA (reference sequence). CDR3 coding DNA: TGCAGTGCTAGAGACGGACTCCTGACCCAGTATTTT. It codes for CSARDGLLTQYF.

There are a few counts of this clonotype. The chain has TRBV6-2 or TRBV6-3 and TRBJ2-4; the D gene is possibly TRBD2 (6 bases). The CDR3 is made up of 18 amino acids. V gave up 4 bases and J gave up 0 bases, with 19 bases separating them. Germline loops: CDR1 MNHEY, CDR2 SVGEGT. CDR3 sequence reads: CASSSPGGISVAKNIQYF. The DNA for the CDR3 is TGTGCCAGCAGTTCACCCGGAGGGATCTCAGTAGCCAAAAACATTCAGTACTTC.

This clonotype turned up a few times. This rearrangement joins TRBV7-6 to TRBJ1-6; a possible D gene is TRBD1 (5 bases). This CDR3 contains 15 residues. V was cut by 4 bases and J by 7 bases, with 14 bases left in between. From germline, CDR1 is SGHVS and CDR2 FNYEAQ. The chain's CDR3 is CASSSAGGPNSPLHF. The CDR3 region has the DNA TGTGCCAGCAGCTCAGCGGGGGGTCCCAATTCACCCCTCCACTTT.

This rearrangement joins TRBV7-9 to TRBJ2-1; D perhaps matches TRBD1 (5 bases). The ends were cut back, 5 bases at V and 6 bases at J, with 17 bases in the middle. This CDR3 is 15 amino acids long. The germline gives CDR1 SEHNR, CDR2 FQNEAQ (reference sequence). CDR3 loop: CASSLIRAITNEQFF. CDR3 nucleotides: TGTGCCAGCAGCCTGATCAGGGCGATCACCAATGAGCAGTTCTTC.

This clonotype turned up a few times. The CDR3 spells CASSVASGSHEQYF. CDR3 sequence (DNA): TGTGCCAGCAGCGTAGCTAGCGGGAGCCACGAGCAGTACTTC. The chain carries TRBV9 and TRBJ2-7; 10 positions match TRBD2. V was clipped by 0 bases and J by 5 bases; unmatched bases: 2. CDR1 is SGDLS and CDR2 is YYNGEE in the germline V gene. The CDR3 length is 14 residues.

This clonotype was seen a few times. CDR3 sequence: CSAGLETLAPEETQYF. The CDR3 DNA sequence: TGCAGTGCTGGACTGGAAACACTAGCACCTGAAGAGACCCAGTACTTC. The rearrangement uses TRBV20-1 and TRBJ2-5; D perhaps matches TRBD2 (6 bases). Germline V CDR1 and CDR2: DFQATT, SNEGSKA (reference sequence). This CDR3 contains 16 residues. V was shortened by 5 bases and J by 3 bases, with 22 bases between the two germline ends.

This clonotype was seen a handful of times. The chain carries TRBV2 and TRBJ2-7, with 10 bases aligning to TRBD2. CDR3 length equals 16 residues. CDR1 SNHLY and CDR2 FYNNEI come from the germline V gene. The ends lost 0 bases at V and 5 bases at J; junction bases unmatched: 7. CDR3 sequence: CASSEAPLAGFHEQYF. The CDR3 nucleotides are TGTGCCAGCAGTGAAGCTCCACTAGCGGGATTTCACGAGCAGTACTTC.

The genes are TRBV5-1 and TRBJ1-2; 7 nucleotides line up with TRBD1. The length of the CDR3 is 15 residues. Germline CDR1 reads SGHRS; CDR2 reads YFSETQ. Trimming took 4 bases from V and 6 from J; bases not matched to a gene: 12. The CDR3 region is CASSVTLLTGDGYTF. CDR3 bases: TGCGCCAGCAGCGTCACCTTACTAACAGGGGATGGCTACACCTTC. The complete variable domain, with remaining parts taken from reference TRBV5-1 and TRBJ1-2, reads KAGVTQTPRYLIKTRGQQVTLSCSPISGHRSVSWYQQTPGQGLQFLFEYFSETQRNKGNFPGRFSGRQFSNSRSEMNVSTLELGDSALYLCASSVTLLTGDGYTFGSGTRLTVV.

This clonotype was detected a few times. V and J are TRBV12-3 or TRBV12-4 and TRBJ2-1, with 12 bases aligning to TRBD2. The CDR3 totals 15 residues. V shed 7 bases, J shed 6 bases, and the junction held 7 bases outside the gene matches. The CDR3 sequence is CASKRLAGAPNEQFF. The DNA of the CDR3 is TGTGCCAGCAAAAGACTAGCGGGAGCCCCCAATGAGCAGTTCTTC.

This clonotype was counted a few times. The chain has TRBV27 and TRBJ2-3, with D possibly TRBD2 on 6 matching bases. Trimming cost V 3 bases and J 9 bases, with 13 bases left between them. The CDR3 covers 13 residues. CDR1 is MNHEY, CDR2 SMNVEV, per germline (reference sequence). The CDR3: CASSLGRGKTQYF. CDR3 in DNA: TGTGCCAGCAGTTTGGGACGGGGGAAGACGCAGTATTTT.

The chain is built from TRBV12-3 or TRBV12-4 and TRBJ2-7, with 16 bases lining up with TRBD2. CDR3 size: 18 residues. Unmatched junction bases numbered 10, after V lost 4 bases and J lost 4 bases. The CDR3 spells CASSSPGTSGRARYEQYF. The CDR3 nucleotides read TGTGCCAGCAGTTCCCCCGGGACTAGCGGGAGGGCCCGTTACGAGCAGTACTTC.

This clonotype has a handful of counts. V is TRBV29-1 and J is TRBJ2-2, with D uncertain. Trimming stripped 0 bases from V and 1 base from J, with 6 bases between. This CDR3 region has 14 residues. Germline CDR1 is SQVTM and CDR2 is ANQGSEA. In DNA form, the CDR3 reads TGCAGCGTTGAAGAGGTCGGGAACACCGGGGAGCTGTTTTTT. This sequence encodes CSVEEVGNTGELFF.

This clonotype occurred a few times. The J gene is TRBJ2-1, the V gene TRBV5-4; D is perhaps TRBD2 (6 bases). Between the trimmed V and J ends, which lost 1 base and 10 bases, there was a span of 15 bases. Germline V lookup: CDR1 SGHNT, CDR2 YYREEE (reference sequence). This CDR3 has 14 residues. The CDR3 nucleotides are TGTGCCAGCAGCTTGTGGGACTCGCCAGGGGAGCAGTTCTTC. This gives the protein CASSLWDSPGEQFF.

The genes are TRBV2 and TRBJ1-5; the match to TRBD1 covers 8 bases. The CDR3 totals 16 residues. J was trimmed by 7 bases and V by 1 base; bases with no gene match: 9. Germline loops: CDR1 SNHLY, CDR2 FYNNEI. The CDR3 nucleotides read TGTGCCAGCAGTGAAGGGATGACAGGGGCATCGCAGCCCCAGCATTTT. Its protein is CASSEGMTGASQPQHF.

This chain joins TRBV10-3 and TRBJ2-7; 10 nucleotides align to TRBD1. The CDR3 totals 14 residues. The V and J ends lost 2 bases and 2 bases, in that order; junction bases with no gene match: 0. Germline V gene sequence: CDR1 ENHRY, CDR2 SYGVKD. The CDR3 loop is CAISEGTGAYEQYF. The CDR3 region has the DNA TGTGCCATCAGTGAGGGGACAGGGGCCTACGAGCAGTACTTC.

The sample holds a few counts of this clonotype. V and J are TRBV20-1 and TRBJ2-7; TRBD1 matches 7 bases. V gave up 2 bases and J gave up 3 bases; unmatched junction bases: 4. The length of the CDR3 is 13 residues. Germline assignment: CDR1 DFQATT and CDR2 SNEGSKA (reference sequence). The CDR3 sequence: CSARNRGSYEQYF. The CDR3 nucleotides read TGCAGTGCTAGAAACAGGGGAAGCTACGAGCAGTACTTC.

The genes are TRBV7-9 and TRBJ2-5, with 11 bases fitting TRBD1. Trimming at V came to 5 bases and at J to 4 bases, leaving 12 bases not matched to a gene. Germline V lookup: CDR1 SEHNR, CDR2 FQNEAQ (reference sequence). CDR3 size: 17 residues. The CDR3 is CASSELDRGRGIETQYF. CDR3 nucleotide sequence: TGTGCCAGCAGCGAGCTGGACAGGGGGCGCGGAATAGAGACCCAGTACTTC.

The CDR3 coding sequence is TGTGCCAGCAGCGTAGGGCCAGGGGCTCAGCAGCATTTT. Protein sequence: CASSVGPGAQQHF. The V gene is TRBV9, the J gene TRBJ1-5; D is possibly TRBD1 (6 bases). The germline V gene encodes CDR1 SGDLS and CDR2 YYNGEE. The CDR3 covers 13 residues. The germline V and J ends were trimmed by 0 bases and 13 bases, with 14 bases remaining between them.

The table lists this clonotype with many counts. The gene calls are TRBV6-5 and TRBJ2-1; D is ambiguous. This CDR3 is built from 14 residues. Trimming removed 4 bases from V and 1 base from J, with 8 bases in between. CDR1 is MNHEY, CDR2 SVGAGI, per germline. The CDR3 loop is CASSSGESYNEQFF. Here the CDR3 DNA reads TGTGCCAGCAGTTCCGGAGAATCCTACAATGAGCAGTTCTTC.

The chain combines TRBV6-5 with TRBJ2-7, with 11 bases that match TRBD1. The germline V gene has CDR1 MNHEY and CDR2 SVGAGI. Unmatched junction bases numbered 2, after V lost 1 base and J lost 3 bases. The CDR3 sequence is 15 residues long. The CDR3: CASSYLGTGGYEQYF. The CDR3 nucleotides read TGTGCCAGCAGTTACTTAGGGACAGGGGGCTACGAGCAGTACTTC.

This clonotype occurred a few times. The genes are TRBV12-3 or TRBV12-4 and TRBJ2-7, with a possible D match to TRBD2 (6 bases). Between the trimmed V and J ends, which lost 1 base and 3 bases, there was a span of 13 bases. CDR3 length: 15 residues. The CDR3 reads CASSLGDFEIYEQYF. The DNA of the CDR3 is TGTGCCAGCAGTTTAGGGGACTTTGAGATCTACGAGCAGTACTTC.

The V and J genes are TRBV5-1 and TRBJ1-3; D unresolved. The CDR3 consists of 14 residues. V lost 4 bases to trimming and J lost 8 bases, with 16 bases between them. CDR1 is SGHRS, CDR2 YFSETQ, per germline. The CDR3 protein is CASSPWGFSDTIYF. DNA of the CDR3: TGCGCCAGCAGCCCTTGGGGATTTTCGGACACCATATATTTT.

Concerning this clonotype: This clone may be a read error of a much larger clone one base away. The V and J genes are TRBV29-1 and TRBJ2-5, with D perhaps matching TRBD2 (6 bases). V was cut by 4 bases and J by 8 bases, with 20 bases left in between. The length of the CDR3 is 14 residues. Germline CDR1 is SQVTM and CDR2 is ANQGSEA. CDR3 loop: CSVVPRGSGDTQYF. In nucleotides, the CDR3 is TGCAGCGTTGTCCCCCGGGGGTCCGGCGATACCCAGTACTTC.